The 27 T cell receptor beta chains given below trace back to one sample, sequenced in a study of T cell clonotyping in hematopoietic cell transplantation. Produced via immunoSEQ multiplex PCR; TCRdb's table is partial and in-frame only. Of a few thousand clones listed, around nine tenths are singletons. The sequenced sample was peripheral blood mononuclear cells, obtained 100 days after allogeneic stem cell transplant. The receptors were sampled from a male patient in his 70s who had an allogeneic stem cell transplant from an unrelated donor, so T cells may come from the graft donor. Some clones in this sample may be carry-over from other donors' samples.

This clone was seen just once. V is TRBV7-6 and J is TRBJ1-1; D not certain. Germline V CDR1 and CDR2: SGHVS, FNYEAQ. The V gene lost 3 bases and the J gene lost 7 bases, with 21 bases spanning the gap. The CDR3 runs 16 residues. The CDR3 sequence: CASSLTSGRFPSEAFF. The CDR3 bases are TGTGCCAGCAGCTTGACCAGCGGGCGTTTTCCGAGTGAAGCTTTCTTT.

This clone was observed a few times. This sequence joins TRBV13 and TRBJ1-1; 8 bases fit TRBD1. CDR1 is PRHDT, CDR2 FYEKMQ, per germline (reference sequence). The CDR3 contains 14 residues. V gave up 3 bases and J gave up 3 bases; unmatched junction bases: 3. The CDR3 DNA sequence: TGTGCCAGCAGCTTGACAGGGGCGTACACTGAAGCTTTCTTT. Protein sequence: CASSLTGAYTEAFF.

The rearrangement links TRBV5-6 to TRBJ2-2; 7 nucleotides agree with TRBD1. CDR3 length equals 17 residues. The germline V gene encodes CDR1 SGHDT and CDR2 YYEEEE. V shed 5 bases, J shed 4 bases, and the junction held 14 bases outside the gene matches. As DNA, the CDR3 is TGTGCCAGCAGACGGTCCGACAGGGCGATCGGCACCGGGGAGCTGTTTTTT. It is translated as CASRRSDRAIGTGELFF.

This rearrangement joins TRBV6-5 to TRBJ1-5, with D uncertain. The V gene's germline CDR1 is MNHEY and CDR2 SVGAGI. The CDR3 loop spans 13 amino acids. V was shortened by 6 bases and J by 0 bases, with 6 bases between the two germline ends. The CDR3 DNA follows: TGTGCCAGCAGGATAAGTAGCAATCAGCCCCAGCATTTT. Residues: CASRISSNQPQHF.

This clone has a single count. The V and J genes are TRBV29-1 and TRBJ1-3; unclear D gene. CDR3 length: 13 amino acids. Trimming shortened V by 4 bases and J by 2 bases, and 9 bases separated the two germline ends. Germline CDR1 reads SQVTM; CDR2 reads ANQGSEA. CDR3 DNA: TGCAGCGTTGTTCGCGGGACTGGAAACACCATATATTTT. Translated, it gives CSVVRGTGNTIYF.

This clone has only one observation. The chain carries TRBV2 and TRBJ2-7; D remains ambiguous. Between the trimmed V and J ends, which lost 5 bases and 3 bases, there was a span of 17 bases. Per the germline V gene, CDR1 is SNHLY and CDR2 is FYNNEI. The CDR3 has 15 residues. The CDR3 region has the DNA TGTGCCAGCAGTTATCGTCGGACGGATAACTACGAGCAGTACTTC. Translated, it gives CASSYRRTDNYEQYF.

The chain is built from TRBV4-1 and TRBJ2-7; 8 bases are a match to TRBD1. CDR1 MGHRA and CDR2 YSYEKL come from the germline V gene. J was trimmed by 4 bases and V by 3 bases; bases with no gene match: 5. CDR3 length: 14 amino acids. CDR3 residues: CASSQPGQVYEQYF. For the CDR3, the DNA is TGCGCCAGCAGCCAGCCGGGACAGGTTTACGAGCAGTACTTC.

This chain links TRBV6-6 with TRBJ1-2; D not resolved. From germline, CDR1 is MNHNY and CDR2 SVGAGI (reference sequence). The length of the CDR3 is 14 residues. V shed 6 bases and J shed 7 bases, with 18 bases lying between them. Here the CDR3 DNA reads TGTGCCAGCAGCCAAACCAGCCAGGATGGTGGCTACACCTTC. It specifies CASSQTSQDGGYTF.

V is TRBV9 and J is TRBJ2-7, with a possible D match to TRBD1 (6 bases). CDR1 is SGDLS, CDR2 YYNGEE, per germline. V was shortened by 7 bases and J by 3 bases, with 11 bases between the two germline ends. The CDR3 sequence is 12 residues long. The CDR3 spells CASGTGHYEQYF. The CDR3 nucleotides read TGTGCCAGCGGGACGGGACACTACGAGCAGTACTTC.

This chain joins TRBV2 and TRBJ2-5; 12 positions agree with TRBD1. V trimming: 11 bases; J trimming: 5 bases; junction bases outside the gene matches: 9. Germline CDR1 and CDR2: SNHLY and FYNNEI. The CDR3 spans 14 residues. CDR3 region: CAGNPGQGAETQYF. CDR3 bases: TGTGCCGGGAACCCGGGACAGGGGGCCGAGACCCAGTACTTC.

This clone came up once. This rearrangement joins TRBV19 to TRBJ2-1; maybe TRBD2 (5 bases). Germline V gene sequence: CDR1 LNHDA, CDR2 SQIVND (reference sequence). Trimming took off 3 bases at V and 7 bases at J, with 22 bases between the two ends. The CDR3 contains 17 residues. The CDR3 sequence is CASSIGLAVPGRNEQFF. The CDR3 DNA reads as TGTGCCAGTAGTATTGGGCTAGCAGTCCCAGGTCGAAATGAGCAGTTCTTC.

This clone was found once. J is TRBJ2-7 and V is TRBV10-3, with 11 bases fitting TRBD1. Germline loops: CDR1 ENHRY, CDR2 SYGVKD. Trimming at V came to 5 bases and at J to 3 bases, leaving 3 bases not matched to a gene. The CDR3 runs 14 residues. The CDR3 protein is CAISSGTGGYEQYF. In DNA form, the CDR3 reads TGTGCCATCAGTTCCGGGACAGGGGGCTACGAGCAGTACTTC.

The V and J genes are TRBV9 and TRBJ1-5; 7 bases align to TRBD1. Germline assignment: CDR1 SGDLS and CDR2 YYNGEE. CDR3 length: 14 residues. V lost 5 bases, J lost 3 bases, and 5 bases stayed unmatched. CDR3 sequence (DNA): TGTGCCAGCAGTGATACAGGGGTCAATCAGCCCCAGCATTTT. Translating it yields CASSDTGVNQPQHF.

The chain links TRBV5-1 to TRBJ1-5; 7 positions match TRBD1. This CDR3 is 13 amino acids long. In germline, CDR1 is SGHRS, CDR2 YFSETQ. The J segment lost 5 bases and the V segment lost 3 bases, leaving 2 bases of the junction unmatched. The CDR3 region is CASSSDRDQPQHF. Here the CDR3 DNA reads TGCGCCAGCAGCTCCGACAGGGATCAGCCCCAGCATTTT.

This sequence joins TRBV28 and TRBJ2-5; maybe TRBD2 (7 bases). CDR1 is MDHEN, CDR2 SYDVKM, per germline. V lost 3 bases to trimming and J lost 0 bases, with 17 bases between them. CDR3 size: 17 residues. CDR3: CASSLGGRGGDQETQYF. The CDR3, as DNA: TGTGCCAGCAGTTTGGGGGGGCGGGGTGGGGACCAAGAGACCCAGTACTTC.

By proportion, this clone is large. This chain links TRBV9 with TRBJ2-2; 7 bases line up with TRBD2. This CDR3 is 17 amino acids long. Trimming at V came to 2 bases and at J to 1 base, leaving 8 bases not matched to a gene. Germline V gene lookup returns CDR1 SGDLS and CDR2 YYNGEE. This chain's CDR3 is CASSVTRASGNTGELFF. CDR3 nucleotides: TGTGCCAGCAGCGTTACAAGGGCTAGCGGGAACACCGGGGAGCTGTTTTTT.

The CDR3 is CASAREVTDTQYF. The CDR3, as DNA: TGTGCCAGCGCAAGGGAGGTCACAGATACGCAGTATTTT. The chain carries TRBV5-6 and TRBJ2-3; a weak D match, TRBD2 (6 bases). This CDR3 comprises 13 residues. CDR1 is SGHDT, CDR2 YYEEEE, per germline. The V end lost 7 bases, the J end lost 2 bases, and 11 bases lay between the germline ends.

The V call is TRBV29-1, the J call TRBJ2-5; perhaps TRBD2 as D (5 bases). There are 13 residues in the CDR3. Per germline, CDR1 SQVTM and CDR2 ANQGSEA. Trimming took off 6 bases at V and 1 base at J, with 12 bases between the two ends. The CDR3 nucleotides are TGCAGCGTCTTCGGGGTAGCCCAAGAGACCCAGTACTTC. This sequence encodes CSVFGVAQETQYF.

The rearrangement joins TRBV14 to TRBJ2-3, with unresolved D. Trimming took 4 bases from V and 0 from J, leaving 11 bases between them. Germline CDR1 and CDR2: SGHDN and FVKESK. CDR3 length: 15 amino acids. CDR3 sequence reads: CASSRTLASTDTQYF. For the CDR3, the DNA is TGTGCCAGCAGCCGAACACTGGCGAGCACAGATACGCAGTATTTT.

The rearrangement uses TRBV11-3 and TRBJ2-3, with 12 bases matching TRBD2. CDR1 is SGHNT and CDR2 is YENEEA in the germline V gene. The CDR3 contains 17 residues. J was trimmed by 6 bases and V by 4 bases; bases with no gene match: 11. The CDR3 bases are TGTGCCAGCAGCTCCGGGACTAGCGGGCCTTCGAGGGATACGCAGTATTTT. It specifies CASSSGTSGPSRDTQYF.

This chain uses TRBV28 with TRBJ1-1; possibly TRBD1 for D (5 bases). The CDR3 extends over 16 amino acids. Trimming pared 4 bases from V and 1 base from J, leaving 16 bases between. Germline assignment: CDR1 MDHEN and CDR2 SYDVKM. The CDR3 protein is CASSSPNGASNTEAFF. The DNA for the CDR3 is TGTGCCAGCAGTTCTCCTAACGGGGCGTCGAACACTGAAGCTTTCTTT.

The V gene is TRBV5-6, the J gene TRBJ1-2; D remains unclear. The germline gives CDR1 SGHDT, CDR2 YYEEEE. CDR3 length equals 14 residues. Between the trimmed V and J ends, which lost 4 bases and 0 bases, there was a span of 10 bases. The DNA for the CDR3 is TGTGCCAGCAGCCTGGCGGTAGCTAACTATGGCTACACCTTC. Protein sequence: CASSLAVANYGYTF.

The rearrangement joins TRBV7-6 to TRBJ2-7; 7 positions match TRBD1. The CDR3 spans 15 residues. The germline V gene encodes CDR1 SGHVS and CDR2 FNYEAQ. Losses at the gene ends were 8 bases for V and 4 bases for J; bases not matched to a gene: 14. CDR3 sequence reads: CASSSSTGVEYEQYF. The CDR3 DNA follows: TGTGCCAGCTCCAGCTCTACAGGGGTTGAATACGAGCAGTACTTC.

This clone was found once. V and J are TRBV5-8 and TRBJ1-5, with D perhaps TRBD1 (6 bases). V gave up 5 bases and J gave up 1 base, with 13 bases separating them. The CDR3 length is 15 residues. Germline V CDR1 and CDR2: SGHTS, YDEGEE. CDR3: CASSIQGFSNQPQHF. The DNA for the CDR3 is TGTGCCAGCAGTATACAGGGTTTCAGCAATCAGCCCCAGCATTTT.

The rearrangement joins TRBV5-4 to TRBJ2-2; a weak D match, TRBD1 (5 bases). The CDR3 covers 16 residues. Trimming shortened V by 1 base and J by 3 bases, and 13 bases separated the two germline ends. CDR1 and CDR2 (germline): SGHNT, YYREEE (reference sequence). For the CDR3, the DNA is TGTGCCAGCAGCTTGCCTCAGGGCCGGTACACCGGGGAGCTGTTTTTT. Translation: CASSLPQGRYTGELFF.

The rearrangement uses TRBV15 and TRBJ2-2, with TRBD1 matching over 9 bases. Trimming cost V 8 bases and J 4 bases; bases outside gene matches: 11. There are 16 residues in the CDR3. Germline V gene lookup returns CDR1 LNHNV and CDR2 YYDKDF (reference sequence). CDR3 in DNA: TGTGCCACCTTTCCAGCGGGACAGGGTGCCACCGGGGAGCTGTTTTTT. Translating gives CATFPAGQGATGELFF.

CDR3 residues: CSVEGGSGITDTQYF. The CDR3 DNA reads as TGCAGCGTTGAAGGGGGCAGCGGAATCACAGATACGCAGTATTTT. The chain employs TRBV29-1 and TRBJ2-3; either TRBD1 or TRBD2 may supply D (5 bases each). Germline CDR1 and CDR2: SQVTM and ANQGSEA. This CDR3 region has 15 residues. V lost 1 base to trimming and J lost 2 bases, with 13 bases between them.